A single sample gave rise to the 25 T cell receptor beta chains below, sequenced in a study of cytomegalovirus exposure and HLA in healthy donors. PCR used 60 Vbeta primers and 13 Jbeta primers. Profiled with immunoSEQ multiplex PCR; TCRdb holds only in-frame clones, not every one. The sample includes 110,000 to 150,000 clones, about 73% seen only once; the top ten take 2% to 2.5%. The sample was PBMCs. The receptors derive from a woman aged 55 to 70 in good health and CMV-seropositive.

The chain uses TRBV28 and TRBJ1-2, with 8 bases fitting TRBD1. This CDR3 contains 15 residues. V lost 6 bases and J lost 0; bases outside the gene matches: 6. The germline gives CDR1 MDHEN, CDR2 SYDVKM. This CDR3 reads CASRSQGAPNYGYTF. In nucleotides, the CDR3 is TGTGCCAGCAGATCCCAGGGGGCGCCTAACTATGGCTACACCTTC.

V and J are TRBV4-2 and TRBJ2-7, with 10 bases aligning to TRBD2. In germline, CDR1 is LGHNA, CDR2 YNFKEQ. Losses at the gene ends were 0 bases for V and 2 bases for J; bases not matched to a gene: 4. The CDR3 loop spans 16 amino acids. CDR3 residues: CASSQEASGSAYEQYF. The CDR3 DNA follows: TGTGCCAGCAGCCAAGAGGCTAGCGGGAGCGCCTACGAGCAGTACTTC.

This clone was observed a handful of times. The chain has TRBV6-1 and TRBJ2-7; 10 nucleotides agree with TRBD1. V shed 4 bases and J 4 bases; nucleotides not matched to a gene: 13. CDR3 size: 17 residues. Germline lookup yields CDR1 MNHNS and CDR2 SASEGT. The chain's CDR3 is CASSVIGTGDRWYEQYF. The CDR3 bases are TGTGCCAGCAGTGTGATAGGGACAGGGGATCGGTGGTACGAGCAGTACTTC.

This clone was seen only a few times. V and J are TRBV6-5 and TRBJ1-5; TRBD1 might be the D (5 bases). V lost 5 bases and J 4 bases, leaving 6 bases between the germline ends. From germline, CDR1 is MNHEY and CDR2 SVGAGI. CDR3 length equals 12 residues. Here the CDR3 reads CASSGANQPQHF. In DNA, the CDR3 is TGTGCCAGCAGTGGGGCGAATCAGCCCCAGCATTTT.

CDR3 in amino acids: CASSLGGRGYEQYF. Here the CDR3 DNA reads TGTGCCAGTAGCCTAGGGGGGAGGGGCTACGAGCAGTACTTC. The chain has TRBV19 and TRBJ2-7; tentatively, D is TRBD2 (7 bases). Germline loops: CDR1 LNHDA, CDR2 SQIVND (reference sequence). CDR3 length: 14 residues. The germline V and J ends were trimmed by 6 bases and 3 bases, with 15 bases remaining between them.

The rearrangement links TRBV11-2 to TRBJ1-2; maybe TRBD1 (6 bases). Trimming removed 7 bases from V and 9 bases from J, with 18 bases in between. The CDR3 length is 13 residues. CDR1 is SGHAT and CDR2 is FQNNGV in the germline V gene. CDR3 in amino acids: CASNFPLQGSYTF. CDR3 DNA: TGTGCCAGCAACTTTCCTCTACAGGGAAGCTACACCTTC. The variable domain in full, with the rest retrieved from reference TRBV11-2 and TRBJ1-2, is EAGVAQSPRYKIIEKRQSVAFWCNPISGHATLYWYQQILGQGPKLLIQFQNNGVVDDSQLPKDRFSAERLKGVDSTLKIQPAKLEDSAVYLCASNFPLQGSYTFGSGTRLTVV.

This chain uses TRBV28 with TRBJ1-5; tentative D call: TRBD1 (6 bases). Germline CDR1 and CDR2: MDHEN and SYDVKM. Trimming cost V 5 bases and J 1 base, with 15 bases left between them. The CDR3 consists of 16 residues. CDR3 DNA: TGTGCCAGCAGTCGGGCCGGGACAACGAGCAATCAGCCCCAGCATTTT. Protein product: CASSRAGTTSNQPQHF. The full variable domain, completed using reference TRBV28 and TRBJ1-5, is DVKVTQSSRYLVKRTGEKVFLECVQDMDHENMFWYRQDPGLGLRLIYFSYDVKMKEKGDIPEGYSVSREKKERFSLILESASTNQTSMYLCASSRAGTTSNQPQHFGDGTRLSIL.

The chain combines TRBV5-4 with TRBJ2-7; tentatively, D is TRBD1 (5 bases). Per germline, CDR1 SGHNT and CDR2 YYREEE (reference sequence). V lost 2 bases and J lost 2, with 8 bases in between. The CDR3 runs to 13 residues. CDR3 nucleotide sequence: TGTGCCAGCAGCTTTGACAGCACCTACGAGCAGTACTTC. Translated, it gives CASSFDSTYEQYF.

There are a few counts of this clone. V and J are TRBV28 and TRBJ2-7; weak D call: TRBD1 (6 bases). The CDR3 has 15 amino acids. The V gene's germline CDR1 is MDHEN and CDR2 SYDVKM. V lost 2 bases and J lost 2, with 13 bases in between. Here the CDR3 DNA reads TGTGCCAGCAGTTTAGGACAGAAACCCCCCTACGAGCAGTACTTC. This codes for CASSLGQKPPYEQYF.

The chain has TRBV19 and TRBJ1-1; maybe TRBD1 (5 bases). CDR3 length: 15 amino acids. V shed 3 bases and J shed 1 base, with 12 bases lying between them. Germline V gene lookup returns CDR1 LNHDA and CDR2 SQIVND (reference sequence). CDR3 amino acids: CASSIGGAGNTEAFF. CDR3 DNA: TGTGCCAGTAGTATTGGAGGGGCAGGGAACACTGAAGCTTTCTTT.

This sequence joins TRBV5-1 and TRBJ2-1; 10 bases fit TRBD2. Germline V gene data show CDR1 as SGHRS and CDR2 as YFSETQ. The CDR3 is 15 residues long. The ends lost 4 bases at V and 3 bases at J; junction bases unmatched: 4. CDR3 nucleotide sequence: TGCGCCAGCAGCAGGACTAGCGGAAACTACAATGAGCAGTTCTTC. Amino acid sequence: CASSRTSGNYNEQFF.

The chain couples TRBV7-9 to TRBJ1-1, with TRBD1 matching 7 bases. Germline values: CDR1 SEHNR, CDR2 FQNEAQ (reference sequence). The CDR3 runs to 14 residues. V lost 4 bases, J lost 1 base, and 3 bases stayed unmatched. This chain's CDR3 is CASSYGQENTEAFF. In DNA form, the CDR3 reads TGTGCCAGCAGCTACGGACAGGAGAACACTGAAGCTTTCTTT.

The chain combines TRBV5-6 with TRBJ1-3; D may be TRBD1 (6 bases). The CDR3 has 17 residues. Germline V gene sequence: CDR1 SGHDT, CDR2 YYEEEE. V gave up 0 bases and J gave up 3 bases, with 16 bases separating them. CDR3 loop: CASSLAWGGRGGNTIYF. CDR3 in DNA: TGTGCCAGCAGCTTGGCCTGGGGGGGGCGCGGTGGAAACACCATATATTTT.

In regard to this clone: Other DNA sequences in this sample translate to the same CDR3. The chain uses TRBV7-9 and TRBJ2-3; 12 positions match TRBD2. Germline V CDR1 and CDR2: SEHNR, FQNEAQ (reference sequence). The CDR3 covers 15 residues. Unmatched junction bases numbered 3, after V lost 5 bases and J lost 3 bases. The CDR3 loop is CASSVTSGRTDTQYF. In DNA form, the CDR3 reads TGTGCCAGCAGCGTGACTAGCGGGAGAACAGATACGCAGTATTTT.

The rearrangement joins TRBV28 to TRBJ2-7; D call uncertain. This CDR3 has 13 amino acids. The V end lost 2 bases, the J end lost 3 bases, and 8 bases lay between the germline ends. CDR1 is MDHEN and CDR2 is SYDVKM in the germline V gene. CDR3 amino acids: CASSLGNSYEQYF. The CDR3 bases are TGTGCCAGCAGTTTAGGAAACAGCTACGAGCAGTACTTC.

The chain is built from TRBV18 and TRBJ1-1, with 7 nucleotides matching TRBD1. The length of the CDR3 is 15 residues. Per germline, CDR1 KGHSH and CDR2 LQKENI. V lost 2 bases to trimming and J lost 3 bases; unmatched junction nucleotides: 6. Written as DNA, the CDR3 is TGTGCCAGCTCACCAAAACAGGGGTTGCACACTGAAGCTTTCTTT. Its protein product is CASSPKQGLHTEAFF.

This clone was observed a handful of times. The chain couples TRBV5-1 to TRBJ1-2; 7 bases are shared with TRBD1. The CDR3 runs to 18 residues. Trimming took 4 bases from V and 2 from J; bases not matched to a gene: 17. Germline CDR1 is SGHRS and CDR2 is YFSETQ. The chain's CDR3 is CASSVEEQGRFRNYGYTF. CDR3 sequence (DNA): TGCGCCAGCAGCGTAGAGGAACAGGGGCGATTTAGAAACTATGGCTACACCTTC.

J is TRBJ2-3 and V is TRBV12-5, with 7 bases matching TRBD2. Per the germline V gene, CDR1 is LGHNT and CDR2 is FRNRAP. V shed 7 bases, J shed 4 bases, and the junction held 8 bases outside the gene matches. This CDR3 comprises 14 residues. The CDR3 nucleotides are TGTGCTAGTGTGCGGGAGCGGAACGCAGATACGCAGTATTTT. This encodes CASVRERNADTQYF.

The V gene is TRBV5-1, the J gene TRBJ2-7; 8 nucleotides match TRBD2. This CDR3 is built from 14 residues. CDR1 SGHRS and CDR2 YFSETQ come from the germline V gene. V was clipped by 4 bases and J by 3 bases; unmatched bases: 6. CDR3 coding DNA: TGCGCCAGCAGCATTAGCGGGGACGACTACGAGCAGTACTTC. Its translation is CASSISGDDYEQYF.

This sequence joins TRBV4-1 and TRBJ2-7; possible D gene TRBD2, 5 bases. From germline, CDR1 is MGHRA and CDR2 YSYEKL. The CDR3 runs 13 residues. The ends were cut back, 0 bases at V and 4 bases at J, with 7 bases in the middle. Written as DNA, the CDR3 is TGCGCCAGCAGCCAAGATCGGGGATACGAGCAGTACTTC. Translated: CASSQDRGYEQYF.

DNA for the CDR3: TGCAGCGTTGTTCAGGTTGAAAAACTGTTTTTT. The encoded protein is CSVVQVEKLFF. The rearrangement joins TRBV29-1 to TRBJ1-4; D gene ambiguous. The CDR3 is 11 amino acids. The V gene's germline CDR1 is SQVTM and CDR2 ANQGSEA. V lost 4 bases and J 7 bases, leaving 7 bases between the germline ends.

The chain employs TRBV28 and TRBJ1-3; D is perhaps TRBD1 (5 bases). Looked up from germline, CDR1 is MDHEN and CDR2 is SYDVKM. This CDR3 has 15 residues. V dropped 8 bases and J dropped 1 base, with 15 bases sitting between them. The CDR3 DNA is TGTGCCAGCGGTTCTCCAGGGACTTCTGGAAACACCATATATTTT. Its translation is CASGSPGTSGNTIYF.

V and J are TRBV10-3 and TRBJ2-7; possibly TRBD2 for D (5 bases). The V end was cut by 0 bases, the J end by 1 base, with 10 bases between. Germline CDR1 reads ENHRY; CDR2 reads SYGVKD. This CDR3 region has 15 residues. The chain's CDR3 is CAISESASRSYEQYF. CDR3 sequence (DNA): TGTGCCATCAGTGAGTCGGCTAGCAGATCCTACGAGCAGTACTTC.

This chain links TRBV25-1 with TRBJ1-1, with D unresolved. Germline loops: CDR1 MGHDK, CDR2 SYGVNS. The V and J ends lost 6 bases and 1 base respectively, with 9 bases between them. This CDR3 region has 13 residues. The chain's CDR3 is CASSRPGNTEAFF. The CDR3, as DNA: TGTGCCAGCAGCCGCCCGGGGAACACTGAAGCTTTCTTT.

The chain has TRBV19 and TRBJ1-2, with 7 nucleotides matching TRBD1. The CDR3 length is 17 residues. Germline V lookup: CDR1 LNHDA, CDR2 SQIVND (reference sequence). J lost 0 bases, V lost 5 bases, and 12 bases had no gene match. CDR3 in amino acids: CASSSPGQRFTNYGYTF. DNA for the CDR3: TGTGCCAGTAGTTCCCCGGGACAGCGATTCACTAACTATGGCTACACCTTC.